One sample yielded the 9 T cell receptor beta chains listed below, sequenced in a study of cytomegalovirus exposure and HLA in healthy donors (dated by TCRdb to the late 2010s). Library preparation used the immunoSEQ multiplex PCR assay. The multiplex PCR relied on a mix of 60 forward primers for TCR Vbeta segments and 13 reverse primers for TCR Jbeta segments. TCRdb limited this immuneACCESS table to in-frame rearrangements with V and J called. A share of clones is missing; checked studies link under half to unresolved V genes, and the rest is unexplained. The sample profile shows roughly 170,000 clones; approximately 82% of them were found once. Over 2% of the sample rests with the top ten. The sequenced sample consisted of PBMCs. The receptors shown here come from a woman under 40 in good health and CMV-seronegative.

V and J are TRBV29-1 and TRBJ2-1; D perhaps matches TRBD2 (6 bases). CDR3 length: 13 amino acids. Trimming cost V 3 bases and J 0 bases, with 6 bases left between them. Germline assignment: CDR1 SQVTM and CDR2 ANQGSEA. Written as DNA, the CDR3 is TGCAGCGTTGACGGGGGCTCCTACAATGAGCAGTTCTTC. The encoded protein is CSVDGGSYNEQFF.

The J gene is TRBJ1-1, the V gene TRBV29-1; D is uncertain. CDR3 length: 12 amino acids. The V end lost 1 base, the J end lost 2 bases, and 5 bases lay between the germline ends. Germline loops: CDR1 SQVTM, CDR2 ANQGSEA. In DNA, the CDR3 is TGCAGCGTTGAAGCACAAAACACTGAAGCTTTCTTT. This encodes CSVEAQNTEAFF.

This sequence joins TRBV4-3 and TRBJ2-7; perhaps TRBD2 as D (5 bases). V dropped 1 base and J dropped 4 bases, with 14 bases sitting between them. This CDR3 region has 15 residues. CDR1 is LGHNA and CDR2 is YSLEER in the germline V gene. The CDR3 bases are TGCGCCAGCAGCCAAGGACTCGGGAATAATTACGAGCAGTACTTC. Translated, it gives CASSQGLGNNYEQYF.

This chain uses TRBV7-9 with TRBJ1-6; maybe TRBD1 (5 bases). The ends were cut back, 5 bases at V and 7 bases at J, with 12 bases in the middle. Germline V lookup: CDR1 SEHNR, CDR2 FQNEAQ (reference sequence). CDR3 size: 14 residues. CDR3 in amino acids: CASSGGVANSPLHF. The CDR3 DNA is TGTGCCAGCAGCGGAGGGGTGGCGAATTCACCCCTCCACTTT.

The J gene is TRBJ2-7, the V gene TRBV5-6; 9 positions match TRBD1. This CDR3 comprises 14 residues. CDR1 and CDR2 from the germline V gene are SGHDT and YYEEEE. With 6 bases clipped from V and 4 bases from J, the junction kept 8 bases outside the gene matches. The CDR3 nucleotides read TGTGCCAGCAACCCTACAGGGGGCCCTTACGAGCAGTACTTC. It translates to CASNPTGGPYEQYF.

The CDR3 DNA follows: TGTGCCAGCAGCTTAGCGGGAGACCCCTACGAGCAGTACTTC. It specifies CASSLAGDPYEQYF. J is TRBJ2-7 and V is TRBV7-8, with TRBD2 as a possible D gene (5 bases). The germline gives CDR1 SGHVS, CDR2 FQNEAQ. V shed 0 bases and J shed 2 bases, with 8 bases lying between them. The CDR3 totals 14 residues.

This rearrangement joins TRBV5-1 to TRBJ2-3, with TRBD1 matching over 9 bases. The CDR3 extends over 16 amino acids. V shed 2 bases and J 1 base; nucleotides not matched to a gene: 5. Per germline, CDR1 SGHRS and CDR2 YFSETQ. The CDR3 here is CASSFQRQGGTDTQYF. CDR3 coding DNA: TGCGCCAGCAGCTTCCAACGACAGGGGGGCACAGATACGCAGTATTTT. Full variable domain (outside the CDR3, taken from reference TRBV5-1 and TRBJ2-3): KAGVTQTPRYLIKTRGQQVTLSCSPISGHRSVSWYQQTPGQGLQFLFEYFSETQRNKGNFPGRFSGRQFSNSRSEMNVSTLELGDSALYLCASSFQRQGGTDTQYFGPGTRLTVL.

This clone was counted a single time. The DNA of the CDR3 is TGTGCCAGTTCCCAGGGCGGGAGCTCCTACAATGAGCAGTTCTTC. It yields the protein CASSQGGSSYNEQFF. J is TRBJ2-1 and V is TRBV19, with 7 bases fitting TRBD2. Germline V lookup: CDR1 LNHDA, CDR2 SQIVND (reference sequence). The J segment lost 0 bases and the V segment lost 8 bases, leaving 7 bases of the junction unmatched. The CDR3 is 15 residues long.

This clone was recorded once. This sequence joins TRBV2 and TRBJ2-2; D may be TRBD2 (5 bases). The V and J ends lost 8 bases and 2 bases respectively, with 12 bases between them. Germline V gives CDR1 SNHLY, CDR2 FYNNEI. This CDR3 is 14 amino acids long. The CDR3 here is CASSLAPNTGELFF. Here the CDR3 DNA reads TGTGCCAGCTCCCTAGCCCCAAACACCGGGGAGCTGTTTTTT.